Presented here are 5 T cell receptor beta chains from one specimen sequenced in a study of preoperative IRX-2 immunotherapy in early breast cancer. The sample's treatment: preoperative locoregional IRX-2 cytokine immunotherapy. Profiling relied on immunoSEQ multiplex PCR, and the TCRdb table lists in-frame clones only, not all of them. The sample comprises about 25,000 clones, approximately 95% of which are singletons, and around 15% rests with the top ten. This specimen consisted of tumor tissue, obtained after IRX-2 immunotherapy. The receptors here all came from a human donor with breast cancer.

The genes are TRBV9 and TRBJ2-2, with 15 bases fitting TRBD2. The junction had 10 bases not matched to a gene; V was cut back by 3 bases and J by 7 bases. The germline V gene encodes CDR1 SGDLS and CDR2 YYNGEE. CDR3 length equals 18 residues. CDR3 region: CASSAGLAGGNRIGELFF. DNA of the CDR3: TGTGCCAGCAGCGCCGGACTAGCGGGGGGGAATAGAATCGGGGAGCTGTTTTTT.

The rearrangement uses TRBV5-6 and TRBJ1-5; D may be TRBD1 (5 bases). This CDR3 comprises 19 residues. V was cut by 1 base and J by 2 bases, with 22 bases left in between. Germline values: CDR1 SGHDT, CDR2 YYEEEE. CDR3 sequence reads: CASSLRRGGGSFGNQPQHF. DNA of the CDR3: TGTGCCAGCAGCTTGAGGAGGGGAGGTGGGAGTTTCGGCAATCAGCCCCAGCATTTT.

The CDR3 coding sequence is TGTGCCAGCAGCACGGGACAGGAGGGGGAGCAGTACTTC. The encoded protein is CASSTGQEGEQYF. The V call is TRBV9, the J call TRBJ2-7; 8 nucleotides match TRBD1. The CDR3 has 13 residues. V lost 4 bases to trimming and J lost 7 bases; unmatched junction nucleotides: 7. In germline, CDR1 is SGDLS, CDR2 YYNGEE.

This clone was detected only a few times. The gene calls are TRBV11-2 and TRBJ2-1; D might be TRBD2 (6 bases). CDR1 and CDR2 (germline): SGHAT, FQNNGV. Trimming shortened V by 1 base and J by 1 base, and 20 bases separated the two germline ends. CDR3 size: 19 residues. The CDR3 sequence is CASSLGTKLAGLSYNEQFF. CDR3 sequence (DNA): TGTGCCAGCAGCTTAGGGACTAAACTGGCAGGGCTTTCCTACAATGAGCAGTTCTTC.

The gene calls are TRBV18 and TRBJ1-1, with unresolved D. The CDR3 has 13 residues. V lost 3 bases, J lost 4 bases, and 9 bases lay in between. From germline, CDR1 is KGHSH and CDR2 LQKENI. This CDR3 is CASSPPVITEAFF. CDR3 in DNA: TGTGCCAGCTCACCTCCTGTTATCACTGAAGCTTTCTTT.